This is a list of T cell receptor beta chains from one sample in a study of vaccination and CD4 T cells after COVID-19. TCRdb re-derived calls from the PCR reads in MiXCR, one entry per CDR3 protein. In the table there are some 13,000 distinct CDR3 sequences, roughly 62% of which are singletons. No antigens are known for them. Sequenced input: CD4+ T cells from blood, cultured in vitro. The receptors derive from a human donor who had recovered from COVID-19. The CDR3 runs from the conserved cysteine through the conserved F or W. The order of the fields is V gene, D gene, clone size, J gene, CDR3 protein, CDR3 DNA. A D gene is named only where the DNA matches it firmly. Only part of the rows carry a size: once, few, many, or a class if the clone is expanded.

TRBV6-1	TRBD1	few	TRBJ1-2	CASSAGTGYGYTF	TGTGCCAGCAGTGCTGGGACAGGGTATGGCTACACCTTC
TRBV2	-	-	TRBJ1-5	CASSDRVGNQPQHF	TGTGCCAGCAGTGACAGGGTGGGCAATCAGCCCCAGCATTTT
TRBV27	-	-	TRBJ2-7	CASSPLTETYEQYF	TGTGCCAGCAGTCCCTTGACGGAAACCTACGAGCAGTACTTC
TRBV7-2	-	-	TRBJ1-1	CASNRGSTITEAFF	TGTGCCAGCAACCGGGGTAGCACCATAACTGAAGCTTTCTTT
TRBV5-6	-	-	TRBJ2-7	CASSSRREYEQYF	TGTGCCAGCAGCTCTCGTCGGGAATACGAGCAGTACTTC
TRBV30	-	-	TRBJ2-1	CAWSVPLNEQFF	TGTGCCTGGAGTGTACCCTTAAATGAGCAGTTCTTC
TRBV20-1	-	-	TRBJ2-2	CSARDLLRVNTGELFF	TGCAGTGCTAGAGATCTTTTGCGGGTGAACACCGGGGAGCTGTTTTTT
TRBV5-1	TRBD1	-	TRBJ2-1	CASSLEGDRYNEQFF	TGCGCCAGCAGCTTGGAAGGGGACAGGTACAATGAGCAGTTCTTC
TRBV7-2	-	few	TRBJ2-3	CASSLDSLGGTDTQYF	TGTGCCAGCAGCTTAGACTCCCTGGGGGGCACAGATACGCAGTATTTT
TRBV27	-	-	TRBJ1-1	CASSSRLGDTEAFF	TGTGCCAGCAGCTCCCGTCTCGGGGACACTGAAGCTTTCTTT